This is a list of T cell receptor beta chains from one sample in a study of T cells after posttransplantation cyclophosphamide. Data came from immunoSEQ multiplex PCR; TCRdb stores just in-frame clones and leaves some out. Of tens of thousands of clones detected, about 92% appear once; the ten largest clones hold under 3%. The sample consisted of PBMCs, taken about 60 days after allogeneic stem cell transplant with posttransplant cyclophosphamide. The receptor source for this set is a male patient aged 55 to 69 who received an allogeneic stem cell transplant from a related donor and was CMV-positive. These T cells may partly come from the graft donor. Each CDR3 is given with its conserved first and last residue. Each record gives: D gene, J gene, clone size, V gene, CDR3 DNA, CDR3 protein. A D gene is named only where the DNA matches it firmly. Size is omitted from some rows. Given values are once, few, many or a class for expanded clones.

d_gene: .
j_gene: TRBJ2-3
abundance: .
v_gene: TRBV6-6
CDR3nt: TGTGCCAGCAGCCAAAAGCTACAGACCACAGATACGCAGTATTTT
CDR3aa: CASSQKLQTTDTQYF

d_gene: TRBD1
j_gene: TRBJ1-1
abundance: .
v_gene: TRBV10-2
CDR3nt: TGCGCCAGCAGCGAATACAGGGGGAACACTGAAGCTTTCTTT
CDR3aa: CASSEYRGNTEAFF

d_gene: .
j_gene: TRBJ2-2
abundance: .
v_gene: TRBV7-6
CDR3nt: TGTGCCAGCAGCTTAGCGGCGCCTTACAGGGACCGGAGCACCGGGGAGCTGTTTTTT
CDR3aa: CASSLAAPYRDRSTGELFF

d_gene: .
j_gene: TRBJ1-6
abundance: .
v_gene: TRBV5-4
CDR3nt: TGTGCCAGCAGGCGGGGGGGTAGCGTTAATTCACCCCTCCACTTT
CDR3aa: CASRRGGSVNSPLHF

d_gene: TRBD1
j_gene: TRBJ2-3
abundance: .
v_gene: TRBV19
CDR3nt: TGTGCCAGTAAACGACAGGGGTCCACAGATACGCAGTATTTT
CDR3aa: CASKRQGSTDTQYF

d_gene: .
j_gene: TRBJ2-1
abundance: .
v_gene: TRBV27
CDR3nt: TGTGCCAGCAGTCGACAGTTACCCTACAATGAGCAGTTCTTC
CDR3aa: CASSRQLPYNEQFF

d_gene: .
j_gene: TRBJ1-1
abundance: once
v_gene: TRBV11-3
CDR3nt: TGTGCCAGCAGCTTACGTGTCTGCGTAGCTTTCTTT
CDR3aa: CASSLRVCVAFF

d_gene: .
j_gene: TRBJ2-3
abundance: .
v_gene: TRBV6-4
CDR3nt: TGTGCCAGCAGTCGGGAGCGGGGCACAGATACGCAGTATTTT
CDR3aa: CASSRERGTDTQYF

d_gene: .
j_gene: TRBJ1-6
abundance: once
v_gene: TRBV6-5
CDR3nt: TGTGCCAGCAGTTACTCGAGGTCGGGCTATAATTCACCCCTCCACTTT
CDR3aa: CASSYSRSGYNSPLHF

d_gene: TRBD2
j_gene: TRBJ2-1
abundance: .
v_gene: TRBV5-1
CDR3nt: TGCGCCAGCAGCTTGGGCGGGGGGCTGGCGGTTGAGCAGTTCTTC
CDR3aa: CASSLGGGLAVEQFF

d_gene: TRBD2
j_gene: TRBJ2-3
abundance: .
v_gene: TRBV18
CDR3nt: TGTGCCAGCTCACCACAGACTAGCGGGGGGGCCCGTCAGAGGTCAGATACGCAGTATTTT
CDR3aa: CASSPQTSGGARQRSDTQYF

d_gene: .
j_gene: TRBJ2-7
abundance: .
v_gene: TRBV6-5
CDR3nt: TGTGCCAGCAGCCAGCCTAGCGACCGCTCCTACGAGCAGTACTTC
CDR3aa: CASSQPSDRSYEQYF